A selection of T cell receptor beta chains follows, all from one sample in a study of blood T cells in healthy people across ages. TCRdb called the 5' RACE reads again in MiXCR, with one record for every CDR3 protein. The table lists roughly 1.5 million distinct CDR3 sequences, under 55% of them singletons. The sequenced sample was blood. Receptors were obtained from a woman under 30 in good health. Both conserved end residues are part of each CDR3. The D gene is left open where the match is weak. Rows may omit the clone size; those that give it use once, few, many or a size class.

TRBD1	-	TRBV7-2	TRBJ1-2	CARLETGAYGYTF	TGTGCCCGACTAGAGACAGGGGCCTATGGCTACACCTTC
-	few	TRBV20-1	TRBJ2-2	CSAGVGSGELFF	TGCAGTGCGGGAGTTGGGAGCGGGGAGCTGTTTTTT
TRBD1	few	TRBV4-1	TRBJ1-2	CASSQVGAVDRDHGYTF	TGCGCCAGCAGCCAAGTGGGGGCTGTAGACAGGGACCACGGCTACACCTTC
TRBD1	-	TRBV20-1	TRBJ1-4	CSASPPGQGREKLFF	TGCAGTGCTAGCCCCCCGGGACAGGGACGAGAAAAACTGTTTTTT
TRBD1	-	TRBV12-3/TRBV12-4	TRBJ1-2	CASSRGRDYGYTF	TGTGCCAGCAGTAGGGGGCGGGACTATGGCTACACCTTC
TRBD1	-	TRBV27	TRBJ2-1	CASSFRDRGRNEQFF	TGTGCCAGCAGTTTCCGGGACAGGGGGCGTAATGAGCAGTTCTTC
-	few	TRBV9	TRBJ2-7	CASSVDVGYEQYF	TGTGCCAGCAGCGTAGATGTGGGTTACGAGCAGTACTTC
-	-	TRBV5-1	TRBJ2-7	CASSFDGAGYEQYF	TGCGCCAGCAGCTTTGATGGGGCGGGCTACGAGCAGTACTTC
-	once	TRBV27	TRBJ2-7	CASSLFSDNEQYF	TGTGCCAGCAGTTTATTTTCGGACAATGAGCAGTACTTC
-	few	TRBV4-1	TRBJ2-5	CASSLPDGGRETQYF	TGCGCCAGCAGCCTCCCGGACGGGGGAAGGGAGACCCAGTACTTC
-	-	TRBV20-1	TRBJ2-1	CSAPRGINEQFF	TGCAGTGCCCCCCGAGGGATTAATGAGCAGTTCTTC
-	few	TRBV20-1	TRBJ1-4	CSARGTDEKLFF	TGCAGTGCTAGAGGGACAGATGAAAAACTGTTTTTT
TRBD1	-	TRBV4-3	TRBJ1-2	CASSQGQGTAYGYTF	TGCGCCAGCAGCCAGGGACAGGGGACAGCCTATGGCTACACCTTC
-	few	TRBV10-2	TRBJ2-3	CASSEFDVSATDTQYF	TGCGCCAGCAGTGAGTTCGATGTATCCGCAACAGATACGCAGTATTTT
-	-	TRBV4-3	TRBJ1-2	CASSQKVGVAGGYTF	TGCGCCAGCAGCCAAAAAGTGGGGGTAGCAGGCGGCTACACCTTC
-	-	TRBV7-9	TRBJ2-7	CASSLARGQRSYEQYF	TGTGCCAGCAGCTTAGCTCGAGGACAGCGGTCCTACGAGCAGTACTTC
-	-	TRBV27	TRBJ1-2	CASSFPSGGYTF	TGTGCCAGCAGTTTCCCCTCAGGGGGCTACACCTTC
-	-	TRBV20-1	TRBJ2-3	CSARTISTQYF	TGCAGTGCTAGAACTATTTCCACGCAGTATTTT
TRBD1	many	TRBV27	TRBJ2-3	CASSPRTGDTQYF	TGTGCCAGCAGTCCAAGGACAGGGGATACGCAGTATTTT
-	-	TRBV10-3	TRBJ1-2	CATSMSLANCGYTF	TGTGCCACCTCGATGAGTTTGGCTAACTGTGGCTACACCTTC
-	once	TRBV7-9	TRBJ1-2	CASSLTGEGVNGYTF	TGTGCCAGCAGCTTAACCGGCGAGGGGGTAAATGGCTACACCTTC
-	-	TRBV20-1	TRBJ1-1	CSARDPTGRTRTEAFF	TGCAGTGCTAGAGATCCCACAGGGAGGACGAGAACTGAAGCTTTCTTT
TRBD2	-	TRBV4-3	TRBJ2-3	CASSPAGVGTDTQYF	TGCGCCAGCAGCCCGGCGGGGGTAGGCACAGATACGCAGTATTTT
TRBD1	few	TRBV6-5	TRBJ1-4	CASRDLGTGGEKLFF	TGTGCCAGCAGGGACCTAGGGACAGGGGGCGAAAAACTGTTTTTT
TRBD1	-	TRBV7-9	TRBJ2-7	CASSIATGKQYEQYF	TGTGCCAGCAGCATCGCGACAGGGAAGCAGTACGAGCAGTACTTC
-	-	TRBV20-1	TRBJ2-7	CSASFSSYNEQYF	TGCAGTGCTAGTTTTAGCTCCTACAATGAGCAGTACTTC
TRBD1	-	TRBV4-3	TRBJ2-7	CASSQLRTGDWYNEQYF	TGCGCCAGCAGCCAACTACGGACAGGGGATTGGTACAATGAGCAGTACTTC
TRBD2	-	TRBV6-2/TRBV6-3	TRBJ2-1	CASTKASGSKNNEQFF	TGTGCCAGCACAAAGGCTAGCGGGAGTAAAAACAATGAGCAGTTCTTC
TRBD2	many	TRBV5-1	TRBJ2-1	CASSYSGGALSVEQFF	TGCGCCAGCAGCTACTCCGGGGGGGCTCTCTCCGTTGAGCAGTTCTTC
-	-	TRBV29-1	TRBJ2-7	CSVGVWGGLYEQYF	TGCAGCGTTGGAGTTTGGGGAGGCCTCTACGAGCAGTACTTC
-	many	TRBV4-3	TRBJ2-4	CASSPDTQRAKNIQYF	TGCGCCAGCAGCCCAGACACACAAAGAGCCAAAAACATTCAGTACTTC
TRBD2	-	TRBV6-2/TRBV6-3	TRBJ2-7	CASSAPGTSGYNEQYF	TGTGCCAGCAGCGCTCCCGGGACTAGCGGCTACAATGAGCAGTACTTC
-	few	TRBV27	TRBJ1-1	CASSQIRTETKAFF	TGTGCCAGCAGTCAAATCCGGACGGAAACAAAAGCTTTCTTT
TRBD2	few	TRBV7-9	TRBJ2-7	CASSLAGLGDHEQYF	TGTGCCAGCAGCTTAGCGGGACTAGGAGATCACGAGCAGTACTTC
-	-	TRBV12-3/TRBV12-4	TRBJ1-1	CASRTRGSEAFF	TGTGCCAGCAGGACGAGGGGATCTGAAGCTTTCTTT
-	once	TRBV12-3/TRBV12-4	TRBJ1-2	CASRIGTAGYGYTF	TGTGCCAGCAGGATAGGGACTGCCGGCTATGGCTACACCTTC
-	few	TRBV20-1	TRBJ1-2	CSARGRNYGYTF	TGCAGTGCTAGGGGTAGGAACTATGGCTACACCTTC
TRBD1	-	TRBV27	TRBJ2-1	CASSLGRDRLHEQFF	TGTGCCAGCAGTCTGGGTCGGGACAGGCTCCATGAGCAGTTCTTC
-	-	TRBV20-1	TRBJ2-4	CSASPPLGSSKNIQYF	TGCAGTGCTAGTCCACCATTGGGTTCCAGTAAAAACATTCAGTACTTC
-	once	TRBV10-1	TRBJ2-7	CANSESTGPYYEQYF	TGCGCCAACAGTGAGTCGACAGGACCCTACTACGAGCAGTACTTC
TRBD1	-	TRBV10-3	TRBJ2-7	CAIGRQGPGEQYF	TGTGCCATCGGTAGACAGGGCCCGGGCGAGCAGTACTTC
TRBD1	few	TRBV24-1	TRBJ1-5	CATPDGRDRGPNQPQHF	TGTGCCACCCCTGACGGCCGGGACAGGGGACCTAATCAGCCCCAGCATTTT
-	-	TRBV25-1	TRBJ1-1	CASSESGTLNTEAFF	TGTGCCAGCAGTGAATCGGGGACGTTGAACACTGAAGCTTTCTTT
TRBD2	-	TRBV7-8	TRBJ2-3	CAGSLASGGAEKDTQYF	TGTGCCGGCAGCTTAGCCAGCGGGGGGGCCGAGAAAGATACGCAGTATTTT
TRBD1	few	TRBV24-1	TRBJ2-1	CATSGRDSRNEQFF	TGTGCCACCAGTGGTCGGGACAGTAGGAATGAGCAGTTCTTC
-	-	TRBV27	TRBJ1-2	CACSLKGGGYGYTF	TGTGCCTGCAGTTTAAAGGGGGGAGGCTATGGCTACACCTTC
-	few	TRBV7-2	TRBJ1-4	CASSLVRGVNEKLFF	TGTGCCAGCAGCTTAGTCCGGGGGGTTAATGAAAAACTGTTTTTT
-	-	TRBV9	TRBJ1-1	CASSVGGSSTEAFF	TGTGCCAGCAGCGTAGGAGGGTCTAGCACTGAAGCTTTCTTT
-	-	TRBV27	TRBJ2-7	CASSFGQAYGQYF	TGTGCCAGCAGTTTTGGTCAAGCCTACGGGCAGTACTTC
-	-	TRBV12-3/TRBV12-4	TRBJ1-2	CASRLGVSEIYGYTF	TGTGCCAGCAGATTAGGGGTCTCCGAGATCTATGGCTACACCTTC
-	few	TRBV4-2	TRBJ2-3	CASSPKGPPDTQYF	TGTGCCAGCAGCCCCAAGGGGCCTCCGGATACGCAGTATTTT
-	-	TRBV6-2/TRBV6-3	TRBJ2-1	CASKPGQLNEQFF	TGTGCCAGTAAGCCGGGACAACTCAATGAGCAGTTCTTC
TRBD1	-	TRBV20-1	TRBJ1-2	CSAVNRGRDYGYTF	TGCAGTGCGGTCAACAGGGGGCGGGACTATGGCTACACCTTC
-	-	TRBV7-6	TRBJ1-1	CASSYEWTGMNTEAFF	TGTGCCAGCAGCTACGAATGGACGGGGATGAACACTGAAGCTTTCTTT
-	-	TRBV4-1	TRBJ1-1	CASSQDTRPGAFF	TGCGCCAGCAGCCAAGATACCAGGCCGGGTGCTTTCTTT
TRBD1	few	TRBV11-2	TRBJ1-1	CASSVYRGGGTEAFF	TGTGCCAGCAGCGTTTACAGGGGCGGCGGCACTGAAGCTTTCTTT
-	many	TRBV4-1	TRBJ2-3	CASSQVRDTQYF	TGTGCCAGCAGCCAAGTGAGAGATACGCAGTATTTT
TRBD1	few	TRBV7-2	TRBJ1-2	CASSPTGGVDGYTF	TGTGCCAGCAGCCCTACAGGGGGCGTTGATGGCTACACCTTC
-	few	TRBV5-1	TRBJ1-2	CASSTDSHSGYTF	TGCGCCAGCAGCACGGACAGCCACTCTGGCTACACCTTC